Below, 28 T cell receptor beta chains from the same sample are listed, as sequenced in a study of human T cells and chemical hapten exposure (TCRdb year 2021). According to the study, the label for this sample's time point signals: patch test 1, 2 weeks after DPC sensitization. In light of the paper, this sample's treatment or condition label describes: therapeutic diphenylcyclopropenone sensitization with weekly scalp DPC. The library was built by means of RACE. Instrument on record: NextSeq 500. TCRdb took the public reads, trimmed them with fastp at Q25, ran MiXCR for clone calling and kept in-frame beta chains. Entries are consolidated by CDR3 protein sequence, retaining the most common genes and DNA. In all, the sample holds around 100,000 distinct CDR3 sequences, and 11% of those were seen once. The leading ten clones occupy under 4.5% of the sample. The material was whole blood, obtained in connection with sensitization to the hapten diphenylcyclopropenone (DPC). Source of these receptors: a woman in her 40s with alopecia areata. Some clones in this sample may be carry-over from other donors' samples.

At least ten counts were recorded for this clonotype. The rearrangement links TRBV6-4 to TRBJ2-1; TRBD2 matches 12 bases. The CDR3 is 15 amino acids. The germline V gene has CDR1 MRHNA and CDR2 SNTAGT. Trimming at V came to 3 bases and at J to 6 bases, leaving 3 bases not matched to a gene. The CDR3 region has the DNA TGTGCCAGCAGTGAGGCTAGCGGGGGGGCCAATGAGCAGTTCTTC. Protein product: CASSEASGGANEQFF.

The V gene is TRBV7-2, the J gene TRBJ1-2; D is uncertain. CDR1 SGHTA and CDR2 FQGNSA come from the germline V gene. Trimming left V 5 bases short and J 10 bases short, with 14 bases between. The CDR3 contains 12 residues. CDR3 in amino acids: CASSDGLLSYTF. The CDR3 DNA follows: TGTGCCAGCAGCGACGGACTCCTGTCCTACACCTTC.

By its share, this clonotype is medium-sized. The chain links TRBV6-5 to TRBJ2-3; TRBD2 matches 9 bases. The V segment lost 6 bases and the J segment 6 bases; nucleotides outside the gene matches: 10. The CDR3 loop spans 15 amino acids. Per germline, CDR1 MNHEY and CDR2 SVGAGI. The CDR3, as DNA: TGTGCCAGCAGCCCCACCGGCGGGGGGGTGGATACGCAGTATTTT. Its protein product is CASSPTGGGVDTQYF.

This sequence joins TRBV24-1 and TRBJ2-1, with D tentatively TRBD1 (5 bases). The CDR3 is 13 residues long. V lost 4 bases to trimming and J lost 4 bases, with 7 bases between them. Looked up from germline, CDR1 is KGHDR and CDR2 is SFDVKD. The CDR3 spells CATSDDSYNEQFF. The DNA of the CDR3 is TGTGCCACCAGTGACGACAGTTACAATGAGCAGTTCTTC.

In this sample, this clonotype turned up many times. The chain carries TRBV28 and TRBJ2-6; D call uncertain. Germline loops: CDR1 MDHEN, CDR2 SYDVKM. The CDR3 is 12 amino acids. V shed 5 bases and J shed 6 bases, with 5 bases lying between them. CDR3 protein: CASSLPANVLTF. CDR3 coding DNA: TGTGCCAGCAGTCTCCCGGCCAACGTCCTGACTTTC. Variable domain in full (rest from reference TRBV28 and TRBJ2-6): DVKVTQSSRYLVKRTGEKVFLECVQDMDHENMFWYRQDPGLGLRLIYFSYDVKMKEKGDIPEGYSVSREKKERFSLILESASTNQTSMYLCASSLPANVLTFGAGSRLTVL.

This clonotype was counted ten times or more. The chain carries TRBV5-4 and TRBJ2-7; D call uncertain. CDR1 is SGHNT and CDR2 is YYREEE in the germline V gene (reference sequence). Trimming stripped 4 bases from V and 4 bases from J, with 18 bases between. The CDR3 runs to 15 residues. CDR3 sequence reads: CASSPTPANPYEQYF. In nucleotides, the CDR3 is TGTGCCAGCAGCCCAACACCCGCTAACCCTTACGAGCAGTACTTC.

The CDR3 region has the DNA TGTGCCAGCAGTGAATCTGGGGGGGATACGCAGTATTTT. It translates to CASSESGGDTQYF. The V call is TRBV6-1, the J call TRBJ2-3, with TRBD2 as a possible D gene (6 bases). The CDR3 covers 13 residues. The V gene lost 2 bases and the J gene lost 6 bases, with 9 bases spanning the gap. The V gene's germline CDR1 is MNHNS and CDR2 SASEGT.

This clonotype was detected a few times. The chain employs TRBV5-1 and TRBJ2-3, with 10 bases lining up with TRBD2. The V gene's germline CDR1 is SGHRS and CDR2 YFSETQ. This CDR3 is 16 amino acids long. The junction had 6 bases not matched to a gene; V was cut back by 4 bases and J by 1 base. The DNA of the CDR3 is TGCGCCAGCAGCCCTCCGGGGACTAGCGGCACAGATACGCAGTATTTT. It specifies CASSPPGTSGTDTQYF.

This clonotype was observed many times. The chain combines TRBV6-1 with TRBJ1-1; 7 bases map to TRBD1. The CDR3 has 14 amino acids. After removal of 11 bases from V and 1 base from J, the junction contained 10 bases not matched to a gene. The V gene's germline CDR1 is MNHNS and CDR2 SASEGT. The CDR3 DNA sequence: TGTGCCGGATCAACCGGGACAGAGAACACTGAAGCTTTCTTT. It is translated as CAGSTGTENTEAFF.

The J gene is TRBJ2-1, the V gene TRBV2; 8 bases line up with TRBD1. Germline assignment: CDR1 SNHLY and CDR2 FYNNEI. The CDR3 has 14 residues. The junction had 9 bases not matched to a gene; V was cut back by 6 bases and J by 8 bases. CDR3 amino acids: CASSGQGIFDEQFF. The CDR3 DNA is TGTGCCAGCAGCGGACAGGGCATATTCGATGAGCAGTTCTTC.

The CDR3 loop is CAISDPFQSGKYGYTF. The CDR3 DNA sequence: TGTGCCATCAGTGACCCCTTTCAGTCTGGGAAGTATGGCTACACCTTC. V is TRBV10-3 and J is TRBJ1-2; unclear D gene. The CDR3 extends over 16 amino acids. The germline V gene encodes CDR1 ENHRY and CDR2 SYGVKD. V lost 3 bases and J 5 bases, leaving 19 bases between the germline ends.

CDR3 loop: CATTPGGQGVPNTGELFF. Written as DNA, the CDR3 is TGTGCCACCACTCCCGGGGGACAGGGGGTACCCAACACCGGGGAGCTGTTTTTT. The chain joins TRBV24-1 to TRBJ2-2, with 11 bases aligning to TRBD1. Germline values: CDR1 KGHDR, CDR2 SFDVKD. V shed 8 bases, J shed 2 bases, and the junction held 12 bases outside the gene matches. The CDR3 spans 18 residues.

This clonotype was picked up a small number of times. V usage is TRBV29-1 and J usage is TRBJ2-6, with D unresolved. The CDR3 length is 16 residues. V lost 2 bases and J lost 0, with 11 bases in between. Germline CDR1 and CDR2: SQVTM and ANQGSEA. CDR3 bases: TGCAGCGTTGAAACCGACGTCAACTCTGGGGCCAACGTCCTGACTTTC. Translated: CSVETDVNSGANVLTF.

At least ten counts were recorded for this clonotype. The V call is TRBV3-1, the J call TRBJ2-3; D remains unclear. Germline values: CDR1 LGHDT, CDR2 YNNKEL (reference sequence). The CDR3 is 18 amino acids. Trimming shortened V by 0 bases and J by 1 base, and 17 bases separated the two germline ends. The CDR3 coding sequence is TGTGCCAGCAGCCAAGATGAAGGCAGCGCCAAGGGCACAGATACGCAGTATTTT. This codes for CASSQDEGSAKGTDTQYF.

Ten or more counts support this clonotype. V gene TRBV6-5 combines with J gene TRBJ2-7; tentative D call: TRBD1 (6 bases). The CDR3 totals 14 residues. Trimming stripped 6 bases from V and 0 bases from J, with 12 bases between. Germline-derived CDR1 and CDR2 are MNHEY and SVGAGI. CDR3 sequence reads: CASRTTGSSYEQYF. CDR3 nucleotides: TGTGCCAGCAGGACGACAGGTAGCTCCTACGAGCAGTACTTC.

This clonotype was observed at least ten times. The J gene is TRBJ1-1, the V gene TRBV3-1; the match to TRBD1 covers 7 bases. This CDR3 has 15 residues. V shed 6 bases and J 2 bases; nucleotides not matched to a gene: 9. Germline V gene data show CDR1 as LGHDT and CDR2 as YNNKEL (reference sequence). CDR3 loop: CASRLDWTGNTEAFF. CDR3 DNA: TGTGCCAGCAGGCTTGATTGGACAGGAAACACTGAAGCTTTCTTT.

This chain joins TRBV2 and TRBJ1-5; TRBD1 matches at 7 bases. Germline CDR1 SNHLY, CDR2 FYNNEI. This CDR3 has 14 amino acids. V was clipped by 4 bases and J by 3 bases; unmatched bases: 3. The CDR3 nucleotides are TGTGCCAGCAGTGGGGACAGAGTCAATCAGCCCCAGCATTTT. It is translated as CASSGDRVNQPQHF.

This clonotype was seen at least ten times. In nucleotides, the CDR3 is TGCGCCAGCAGCCGAAGCGGGACAGGGGGCGACGAGCAGTACTTC. This codes for CASSRSGTGGDEQYF. The chain joins TRBV4-3 to TRBJ2-7; 12 nucleotides match TRBD1. Germline V lookup: CDR1 LGHNA, CDR2 YSLEER. The CDR3 extends over 15 amino acids. Trimming removed 4 bases from V and 5 bases from J; junction bases left unmatched: 6.

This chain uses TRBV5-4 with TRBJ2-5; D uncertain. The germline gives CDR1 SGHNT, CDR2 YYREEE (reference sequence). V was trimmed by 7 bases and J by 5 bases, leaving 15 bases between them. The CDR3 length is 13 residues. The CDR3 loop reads CASGIRDLETQYF. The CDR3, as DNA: TGTGCCAGCGGGATCCGAGACCTGGAGACCCAGTACTTC.

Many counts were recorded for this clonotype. CDR3 DNA sequence: TGTGCCAGCAGCTCTCGTCAGCGGGGGGGATATGAGCAGTTCTTC. Protein product: CASSSRQRGGYEQFF. V gene TRBV7-2 combines with J gene TRBJ2-1, with 10 bases aligning to TRBD2. CDR1 is SGHTA and CDR2 is FQGNSA in the germline V gene. The CDR3 spans 15 residues. Germline trimming cut 4 bases from V and 8 bases from J; bases unmatched to any gene: 8.

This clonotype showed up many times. CDR3 loop: CASSRSRGAAEAFF. CDR3 coding DNA: TGTGCCAGCAGCCGGAGCAGGGGGGCAGCTGAAGCTTTCTTT. The V call is TRBV7-9, the J call TRBJ1-1; 7 nucleotides agree with TRBD1. This CDR3 has 14 amino acids. Germline loops: CDR1 SEHNR, CDR2 FQNEAQ (reference sequence). J lost 6 bases, V lost 5 bases, and 9 bases had no gene match.

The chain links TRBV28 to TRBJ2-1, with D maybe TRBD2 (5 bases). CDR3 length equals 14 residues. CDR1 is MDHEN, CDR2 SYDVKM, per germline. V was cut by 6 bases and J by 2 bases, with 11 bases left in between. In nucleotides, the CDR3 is TGTGCCAGCAGGCTCGGGATTGCCTACAATGAGCAGTTCTTC. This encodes CASRLGIAYNEQFF.

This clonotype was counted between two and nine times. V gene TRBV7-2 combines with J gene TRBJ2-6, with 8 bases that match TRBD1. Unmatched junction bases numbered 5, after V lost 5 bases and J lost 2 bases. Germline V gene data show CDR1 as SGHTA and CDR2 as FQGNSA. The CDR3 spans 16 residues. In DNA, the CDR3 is TGTGCCAGCAGCCTTTTACAGGGGGCTGGGGCCAACGTCCTGACTTTC. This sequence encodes CASSLLQGAGANVLTF.

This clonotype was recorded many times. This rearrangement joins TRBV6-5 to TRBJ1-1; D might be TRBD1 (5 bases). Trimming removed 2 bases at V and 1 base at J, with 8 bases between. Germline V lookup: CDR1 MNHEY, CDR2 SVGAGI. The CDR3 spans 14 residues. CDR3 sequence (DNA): TGTGCCAGCAGTTACCTTACAGGGAACACTGAAGCTTTCTTT. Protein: CASSYLTGNTEAFF.

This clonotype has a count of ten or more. This chain's CDR3 is CASRGTGSSYEQYF. The CDR3, as DNA: TGTGCCAGCAGAGGGACAGGGAGCTCCTACGAGCAGTACTTC. This chain connects TRBV6-2 or TRBV6-3 to TRBJ2-7; 9 nucleotides match TRBD1. This CDR3 spans 14 amino acids. J was trimmed by 0 bases and V by 6 bases; bases with no gene match: 3. CDR1 is MNHEY and CDR2 is SVGEGT in the germline V gene.

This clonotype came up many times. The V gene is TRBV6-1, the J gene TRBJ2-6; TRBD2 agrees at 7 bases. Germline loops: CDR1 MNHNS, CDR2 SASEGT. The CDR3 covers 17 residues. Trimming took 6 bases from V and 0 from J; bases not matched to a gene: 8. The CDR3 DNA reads TGTGCCAGCAGGAAAAGCGGGGCGGACTCTGGGGCCAACGTCCTGACTTTC. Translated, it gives CASRKSGADSGANVLTF.

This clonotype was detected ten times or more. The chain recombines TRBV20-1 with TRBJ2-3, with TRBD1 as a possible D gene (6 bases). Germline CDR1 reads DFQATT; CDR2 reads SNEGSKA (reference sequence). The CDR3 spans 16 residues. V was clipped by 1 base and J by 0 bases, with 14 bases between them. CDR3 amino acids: CSARGDRQASTDTQYF. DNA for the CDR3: TGCAGTGCTAGAGGGGATCGACAGGCTAGCACAGATACGCAGTATTTT.

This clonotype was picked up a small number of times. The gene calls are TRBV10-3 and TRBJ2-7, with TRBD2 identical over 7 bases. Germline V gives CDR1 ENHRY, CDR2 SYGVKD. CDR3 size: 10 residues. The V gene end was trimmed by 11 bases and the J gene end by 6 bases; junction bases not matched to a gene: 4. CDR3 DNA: TGTGCCCGTTCGGGGGGCGAGCAGTACTTC. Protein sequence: CARSGGEQYF.